This TCR beta chain comes out of a study of CD8 T cells in ankylosing spondylitis (dated by TCRdb to 2015 to 2018). With respect to the entire study: The study profiled T cell receptor beta repertoires in healthy donors and ankylosing spondylitis patients to find disease-linked TCR variants. In total, the full study cohort was made up of about 110 healthy donors and 25 to 30 ankylosing spondylitis patients. Peripheral blood samples were taken, and synovial fluid was additionally collected from ankylosing spondylitis patients. The investigation overall reported the following: A TCR beta motif made up of eight or nine highly homologous amino acid variants appeared to be characteristic of blood from ankylosing spondylitis patients. In peripheral blood, the disease-linked clones were found at relatively low frequencies and had a CD8+ phenotype. The disease-linked clones were reported as significantly enriched in matched synovial fluid samples from ankylosing spondylitis patients. Some of the motif variants had been reported before in the synovial fluid and blood of reactive arthritis patients, a finding that suggests common disease-initiation mechanisms.

A note on this clonotype: There is no known antigen for this receptor. Qualities for individual bases were not recorded, and no much larger clone is one base off.

Trimming takes 1 base from V and 2 bases from J, and the germline ends sit 9 bases apart. Measured from the cysteine to the phenylalanine, the CDR3 is 14 residues long. Only CDR3 DNA remains: 42 bases, in frame from the first base. This sample was sequenced with an Illumina HiSeq 2500. Quantitative 5'-RACE with molecular barcodes was used to prepare TCR beta libraries. On the authors' methods: Disease-linked TCR variants were identified with a new computational method built on a probabilistic model of VDJ rearrangement. The raw public reads went through TCRdb reprocessing: fastp at Q25, MiXCR clone calling, in-frame beta chains kept. CDR3 protein duplicates are merged, each entry listing the most common genes and DNA. TCRdb, not the original authors, processed these V and J calls. The sample table holds fewer than 750,000 distinct CDR3 sequences, of which around a fifth were seen once. About 20% of the sample belongs to the ten largest clones.

Recombination linked TRBV12-3 or TRBV12-4 to TRBJ2-7; no D gene can be assigned with confidence. The sequencing input was blood, either unsorted or a sorted T cell fraction (not recorded which). The origin of this receptor is a male donor with ankylosing spondylitis. The CDR3 reads CASSLEITPYEQYF. At the DNA level, the sequence is TGTGCCAGCAGTTTAGAGATTACTCCCTACGAGCAGTACTTC.